The clone carrying this T cell receptor beta chain turned up a few times. This sample is part of a study of T-cell reconstitution after alpha-beta-depleted transplantation in children. Using unique molecular identifiers, the investigators prepared the TCRbeta library. TCRdb analysed the PCR reads with MiXCR anew, one entry per CDR3 protein. Of 350,000 to 400,000 distinct CDR3 sequences in the sample, about an eighth are singletons; the top ten hold 3.5% to 4.5%. Trimming pared 6 bases from V and 9 bases from J, leaving 18 bases between. The CDR3 is 13 residues long. Germline CDR1 DFQATT, CDR2 SNEGSKA (reference sequence).

The TCR comes from a human donor who donated a stem cell graft to a child with Fanconi anemia. The rearrangement uses TRBV20-1 and TRBJ1-5, with a possible D match to TRBD1 (5 bases). The sample was PBMCs, taken from the stem cell graft. The CDR3 coding sequence is TGCAGTGCGGGAGGGGCAGGGCGCGGGCCCCAGCATTTT. Translating gives CSAGGAGRGPQHF.